This T cell receptor (beta chain) was sequenced for a study of T cells expressing NK-cell markers. Study results and limitations: Leadership of the CD3+CD56-NKG2C+ fraction also belonged to these clonotypes in a handful of donors.

With the 5' RACE reads reprocessed, TCRdb shows one record per CDR3 protein and no DNA. The sample totals some 340,000 distinct CDR3 sequences; its top ten clones hold around 5.2%. This CDR3 is built from 16 residues. In germline, CDR1 is SGHRS, CDR2 YFSETQ. About this clonotype itself: As yet, its antigen is unknown.

The sequencing input was blood T cells: a sorted CD56 or NKG2C T cell subset, CD4+ or CD8+ T cells, or bulk PBMC T cells (not recorded which). This receptor was obtained from a man aged 18-75 years in good health. This chain joins TRBV5-1 and TRBJ2-5; TCRdb selects TRBD2, and the lack of DNA leaves this call unchecked. The CDR3 protein is CASSLLAGGQGETQYF.